These 24 T cell receptor beta chains share one sample of origin, sequenced in a study of T cell repertoires in cytomegalovirus infection. These receptors lack a known antigen. One entry per CDR3 protein, called by TCRdb with MiXCR from the reads. The sample holds approximately 1,000,000 distinct CDR3 sequences, around 29% seen once. This specimen consisted of cultured CD8+ T cells from PBMCs, obtained from culture after CMV antigen stimulation. These receptors were taken from a human donor in good health (CMV status not recorded). Some clones in this sample may be carry-over from other donors' samples.

V gene TRBV6-2 or TRBV6-3 combines with J gene TRBJ2-5, with a tentative D call TRBD2 (7 bases). The V and J ends lost 6 bases and 7 bases respectively, with 27 bases between them. CDR3 length: 17 residues. Germline-derived CDR1 and CDR2 are MNHEY and SVGEGT. The DNA of the CDR3 is TGTGCCAGCAGCATGGGGGTCCGCGCGGGGGCCCAGGGGACCCAGTACTTC. Its protein is CASSMGVRAGAQGTQYF.

The chain uses TRBV20-1 and TRBJ1-4; a weak D match, TRBD1 (6 bases). This CDR3 comprises 14 residues. Germline V gives CDR1 DFQATT, CDR2 SNEGSKA (reference sequence). Trimming cost V 0 bases and J 8 bases, with 13 bases left between them. CDR3 sequence (DNA): TGCAGTGCTAGAGATTTCAGGGGCGAAGAAAAACTGTTTTTT. The encoded protein is CSARDFRGEEKLFF.

This clonotype was recorded at least ten times. This chain links TRBV5-1 with TRBJ1-1; 7 bases align to TRBD1. V lost 7 bases to trimming and J lost 5 bases; unmatched junction nucleotides: 8. The CDR3 sequence is 13 residues long. Germline V gene sequence: CDR1 SGHRS, CDR2 YFSETQ. CDR3 bases: TGCGCCAGCTCTCACACAGGGGTGACTGAAGCTTTCTTT. It is translated as CASSHTGVTEAFF.

The chain is built from TRBV12-5 and TRBJ2-2, with no clear D. Trimming took off 3 bases at V and 0 bases at J, with 11 bases between the two ends. The germline CDR1 and CDR2 sequences are LGHNT and FRNRAP. The length of the CDR3 is 16 residues. In DNA form, the CDR3 reads TGTGCTAGTGGTTTCCACTTCCAGTCGAACACCGGGGAGCTGTTTTTT. It specifies CASGFHFQSNTGELFF.

This clonotype was counted a few times. DNA for the CDR3: TGTGCCAGCAAGGATCCGGGACAGCCCTACTACGAGCAGTACTTC. Amino acids: CASKDPGQPYYEQYF. J is TRBJ2-7 and V is TRBV2; 7 bases are shared with TRBD1. Germline assignment: CDR1 SNHLY and CDR2 FYNNEI. With V trimmed by 7 bases and J by 3 bases, 12 bases remained unmatched. The CDR3 covers 15 residues. The full variable domain, its missing parts supplied by reference TRBV2 and TRBJ2-7, is EPEVTQTPSHQVTQMGQEVILRCVPISNHLYFYWYRQILGQKVEFLVSFYNNEISEKSEIFDDQFSVERPDGSNFTLKIRSTKLEDSAMYFCASKDPGQPYYEQYFGPGTRLTVT.

The chain has TRBV6-5 and TRBJ1-1, with no clear D. Germline V gives CDR1 MNHEY, CDR2 SVGAGI. The CDR3 is made up of 16 amino acids. Trimming took 2 bases from V and 4 from J, leaving 17 bases between them. CDR3 in DNA: TGTGCCAGCAGTTACCTACCTGGGGATCTGAGCACTGAAGCTTTCTTT. Translated: CASSYLPGDLSTEAFF.

This clonotype occurred a few times. The chain has TRBV15 and TRBJ2-2, with D possibly TRBD1 on 6 matching bases. The length of the CDR3 is 15 residues. V lost 2 bases and J lost 2, with 9 bases in between. From germline, CDR1 is LNHNV and CDR2 YYDKDF (reference sequence). CDR3 nucleotide sequence: TGTGCCACCAGCAGAACGGACAGTAACACCGGGGAGCTGTTTTTT. This translates into CATSRTDSNTGELFF.

This clonotype has at least ten counts. J is TRBJ2-3 and V is TRBV7-2; 7 nucleotides match TRBD2. Trimming took 4 bases from V and 4 from J; bases not matched to a gene: 14. CDR1 and CDR2 (germline): SGHTA, FQGNSA. The length of the CDR3 is 17 residues. CDR3 residues: CASSSRGIRLASDTQYF. Here the CDR3 DNA reads TGTGCCAGCAGCTCCCGGGGGATAAGACTAGCCTCAGATACGCAGTATTTT. Using reference TRBV7-2 and TRBJ2-3 for the parts outside the CDR3, the full variable domain is GAGVSQSPSNKVTEKGKDVELRCDPISGHTALYWYRQSLGQGLEFLIYFQGNSAPDKSGLPSDRFSAERTGGSVSTLTIQRTQQEDSAVYLCASSSRGIRLASDTQYFGPGTRLTVL.

The V and J genes are TRBV7-6 and TRBJ2-5; D is ambiguous. Germline CDR1 and CDR2: SGHVS and FNYEAQ. The CDR3 is 14 amino acids. Trimming removed 1 base at V and 4 bases at J, with 10 bases between. The CDR3 is CASSLDTKRETQYF. In DNA form, the CDR3 reads TGTGCCAGCAGCTTAGATACCAAGAGAGAGACCCAGTACTTC.

The chain couples TRBV6-1 to TRBJ1-1, with D possibly matching TRBD1 (6 bases). V lost 5 bases and J lost 2, with 12 bases in between. Germline lookup yields CDR1 MNHNS and CDR2 SASEGT. CDR3 length: 14 residues. The CDR3 here is CASSIRQENTEAFF. The CDR3 coding sequence is TGTGCCAGCAGTATCCGACAGGAAAACACTGAAGCTTTCTTT.

A few counts support this clonotype. The chain employs TRBV9 and TRBJ2-7, with D maybe TRBD2 (6 bases). Germline loops: CDR1 SGDLS, CDR2 YYNGEE. Trimming left V 3 bases short and J 9 bases short, with 13 bases between. CDR3 length: 12 amino acids. The CDR3 loop is CASSGFGGVQYF. CDR3 in DNA: TGTGCCAGCAGCGGTTTCGGGGGAGTGCAGTACTTC.

This clonotype was detected only a few times. The chain combines TRBV7-9 with TRBJ1-1; 8 bases agree with TRBD1. CDR1 and CDR2 from the germline V gene are SEHNR and FQNEAQ (reference sequence). After removal of 1 base from V and 5 bases from J, the junction contained 6 bases not matched to a gene. The CDR3 length is 15 residues. The CDR3 DNA reads as TGTGCCAGCAGCTTAGATAAGACAGGGGATACTGAAGCTTTCTTT. Its protein is CASSLDKTGDTEAFF.

This clonotype was observed a single time. The chain has TRBV27 and TRBJ2-7; maybe TRBD1 (5 bases). The CDR3 sequence is 16 residues long. CDR1 and CDR2 (germline): MNHEY, SMNVEV (reference sequence). V lost 1 base, J lost 3 bases, and 16 bases lay in between. The CDR3 region is CASSLLGASPLYEQYF. The CDR3 DNA follows: TGTGCCAGCAGTTTATTAGGGGCCTCCCCTCTCTACGAGCAGTACTTC.

The chain couples TRBV19 to TRBJ2-3, with D possibly TRBD2 on 6 matching bases. This CDR3 has 12 amino acids. Deletions cut 7 bases from V and 11 bases from J, with 16 bases between. Germline V gene sequence: CDR1 LNHDA, CDR2 SQIVND (reference sequence). The CDR3 DNA follows: TGTGCCAGTATGGACCGCTCGGGGGAGCAGTATTTT. Protein: CASMDRSGEQYF.

This clonotype was detected a few times. This chain joins TRBV12-3 or TRBV12-4 and TRBJ1-6; D may be TRBD1 (6 bases). There are 14 residues in the CDR3. The V end was cut by 5 bases, the J end by 9 bases, with 14 bases between. The CDR3 region is CASSVTGGRSPLHF. CDR3 coding DNA: TGTGCCAGCAGTGTAACCGGGGGCCGTTCACCCCTCCACTTT.

The V call is TRBV3-1, the J call TRBJ2-1; TRBD1 might be the D (7 bases). The V and J ends lost 6 bases and 8 bases respectively, with 17 bases between them. The CDR3 contains 14 residues. CDR1 is LGHDT, CDR2 YNNKEL, per germline (reference sequence). The CDR3 coding sequence is TGTGCCAGCAGTCCCAGGGGGAGGTACGATGAGCAGTTCTTC. Residues: CASSPRGRYDEQFF.

This clonotype was seen repeatedly, ten times or more. The chain combines TRBV7-8 with TRBJ2-5; D is undetermined. This CDR3 comprises 16 residues. Deletions cut 5 bases from V and 1 base from J, with 17 bases between. From germline, CDR1 is SGHVS and CDR2 FQNEAQ. This CDR3 reads CASSRLGISTQETQYF. Written as DNA, the CDR3 is TGTGCCAGCAGCCGGTTGGGGATCAGTACCCAAGAGACCCAGTACTTC.

This clonotype was counted ten times or more. The J gene is TRBJ1-6, the V gene TRBV2; D remains ambiguous. CDR3 length: 14 amino acids. Germline CDR1 is SNHLY and CDR2 is FYNNEI. Trimming cost V 11 bases and J 5 bases, with 16 bases left between them. Here the CDR3 reads CAGLSRPHNSPLHF. Here the CDR3 DNA reads TGTGCCGGATTATCTAGGCCCCATAATTCACCCCTCCACTTT.

The J gene is TRBJ1-6, the V gene TRBV2; no reliable D call. V lost 5 bases, J lost 8 bases, and 19 bases lay in between. The germline V gene has CDR1 SNHLY and CDR2 FYNNEI. The CDR3 extends over 16 amino acids. The DNA of the CDR3 is TGTGCCAGCAGTTACGTCCACCCCGCAAAGGATTCACCCCTCCACTTT. Translated, it gives CASSYVHPAKDSPLHF.

This clonotype was recorded at least ten times. The chain couples TRBV5-1 to TRBJ1-3, with 7 bases matching TRBD1. Per germline, CDR1 SGHRS and CDR2 YFSETQ. This CDR3 is 16 amino acids long. J was trimmed by 0 bases and V by 4 bases; bases with no gene match: 7. This CDR3 reads CASSVTTGSSGNTIYF. Here the CDR3 DNA reads TGCGCCAGCAGCGTAACGACAGGGAGCTCTGGAAACACCATATATTTT.

This clonotype was counted only a few times. The chain is built from TRBV5-8 and TRBJ2-3, with D maybe TRBD1 (5 bases). The V end was cut by 6 bases, the J end by 3 bases, with 20 bases between. The CDR3 is made up of 16 amino acids. Germline lookup yields CDR1 SGHTS and CDR2 YDEGEE. CDR3 residues: CASTLAWGPRTDTQYF. The CDR3 region has the DNA TGTGCCAGCACCCTGGCTTGGGGCCCGAGAACAGATACGCAGTATTTT.

The rearrangement joins TRBV15 to TRBJ2-5; 11 bases line up with TRBD2. Per the germline V gene, CDR1 is LNHNV and CDR2 is YYDKDF (reference sequence). V dropped 5 bases and J dropped 3; count of bases not matched to a gene: 11. This CDR3 comprises 17 residues. In DNA form, the CDR3 reads TGTGCCACCAGCGACAGGCTAGCGGGGGGTCCAGAAGAGACCCAGTACTTC. It codes for CATSDRLAGGPEETQYF.

The rearrangement uses TRBV29-1 and TRBJ1-2, with a tentative D call TRBD1 (6 bases). The CDR3 covers 12 residues. The germline CDR1 and CDR2 sequences are SQVTM and ANQGSEA. The V gene lost 8 bases and the J gene lost 4 bases, with 14 bases spanning the gap. This chain's CDR3 is CSLKDSLYGYTF. The CDR3 nucleotides are TGCAGCTTGAAGGACAGCCTCTATGGCTACACCTTC.

This clonotype came up a few times. This chain uses TRBV12-3 or TRBV12-4 with TRBJ2-5; 10 bases are shared with TRBD2. This CDR3 comprises 15 residues. With V trimmed by 4 bases and J by 0 bases, 2 bases remained unmatched. The CDR3 DNA reads as TGTGCCAGCAGTTCCGGGACTAGCGACCAAGAGACCCAGTACTTC. Amino acids: CASSSGTSDQETQYF.